Listed here are 16 T cell receptor beta chains from one sample, sequenced in a study of T cells expressing NK-cell markers. Following a re-call of the 5' RACE reads, TCRdb has one entry per CDR3 protein and lacks DNA. Recorded for this sample: a few hundred thousand distinct CDR3 sequences. Sequenced sample: blood T cells: a sorted CD56 or NKG2C T cell subset, CD4+ or CD8+ T cells, or bulk PBMC T cells (not recorded which). Receptors originate from a woman in her forties or fifties in good health.

The chain uses TRBV12-3 or TRBV12-4 and TRBJ2-3. The CDR3 is 11 amino acids. The CDR3 is CASLSVDTQYF.

This chain connects TRBV7-8 to TRBJ1-2; TCRdb gives TRBD1 as the D gene, but with no DNA this cannot be confirmed. The CDR3 has 15 residues. CDR1 is SGHVS, CDR2 FQNEAQ, per germline. The CDR3 sequence is CASSLGQGELYGYTF.

The chain carries TRBV24-1 and TRBJ2-1; the TRBD2 assignment by TCRdb is unverifiable without DNA. The CDR3 spans 13 residues. Germline values: CDR1 KGHDR, CDR2 SFDVKD. CDR3 amino acids: CATSEGDRDEQFF.

The gene calls are TRBV4-2 and TRBJ1-4. This CDR3 comprises 13 residues. From germline, CDR1 is LGHNA and CDR2 YNFKEQ. The CDR3 region is CASSQDIPEKLFF.

The J gene is TRBJ2-1, the V gene TRBV29-1; TCRdb picks TRBD1, but there is no DNA to check that call. The V gene's germline CDR1 is SQVTM and CDR2 ANQGSEA. This CDR3 is built from 16 residues. The CDR3 loop is CSALFRQGPLNNEQFF.

This chain connects TRBV9 to TRBJ2-3; TCRdb reports TRBD2, a call that lacks DNA to check it against. The CDR3 contains 14 residues. Germline-derived CDR1 and CDR2 are SGDLS and YYNGEE. The CDR3 sequence: CASSVESPLDTQYF.

The chain is built from TRBV7-2 and TRBJ2-3; TCRdb indicates TRBD2, and absent DNA this call remains unverified. This CDR3 spans 21 amino acids. Germline V lookup: CDR1 SGHTA, CDR2 FQGNSA. CDR3: CASSLVSQTSGRAPWEDTQYF.

The chain uses TRBV5-1 and TRBJ1-1. Germline CDR1 reads SGHRS; CDR2 reads YFSETQ. CDR3 length equals 13 residues. This CDR3 reads CASRRIPGTEAFF. The full variable domain, rest sourced from reference TRBV5-1 and TRBJ1-1, is KAGVTQTPRYLIKTRGQQVTLSCSPISGHRSVSWYQQTPGQGLQFLFEYFSETQRNKGNFPGRFSGRQFSNSRSEMNVSTLELGDSALYLCASRRIPGTEAFFGQGTRLTVV.

This chain connects TRBV5-5 to TRBJ2-1; the D gene TCRdb calls, TRBD2, cannot be checked with no DNA. Germline V lookup: CDR1 SGHKS, CDR2 YYEKEE (reference sequence). The CDR3 extends over 12 amino acids. The CDR3 reads CASSRKGEEQFF.

This chain uses TRBV20-1 with TRBJ2-1; as DNA is missing, the TRBD2 call by TCRdb cannot be tested. The CDR3 runs to 16 residues. CDR1 and CDR2 from the germline V gene are DFQATT and SNEGSKA (reference sequence). This CDR3 is CSARGLAPGSYNEQFF.

The genes are TRBV29-1 and TRBJ2-1; the TRBD1 assignment by TCRdb is unverifiable without DNA. CDR1 is SQVTM, CDR2 ANQGSEA, per germline. CDR3 length: 15 residues. The CDR3 is CSPPPPGHSYNEQFF.

V is TRBV9 and J is TRBJ2-5; TCRdb names TRBD1, which stays unverified in the absence of DNA. Per germline, CDR1 SGDLS and CDR2 YYNGEE. The CDR3 contains 13 residues. The chain's CDR3 is CASSPDREETQYF.

CDR3 residues: CASKSGLAGSASTDTQYF. The rearrangement uses TRBV27 and TRBJ2-3; TCRdb indicates TRBD2, and absent DNA this call remains unverified. CDR3 size: 18 residues. Germline CDR1 MNHEY, CDR2 SMNVEV (reference sequence).

CDR3 in amino acids: CASSQDRTVETQYF. The rearrangement uses TRBV4-1 and TRBJ2-5. Germline lookup yields CDR1 MGHRA and CDR2 YSYEKL. This CDR3 spans 14 amino acids.

V and J are TRBV5-1 and TRBJ2-3. This CDR3 has 13 residues. In germline, CDR1 is SGHRS, CDR2 YFSETQ. CDR3: CASSLRTTDTQYF.

The chain links TRBV5-6 to TRBJ2-1; the TCRdb D gene call, TRBD2, has no DNA to confirm it. Per germline, CDR1 SGHDT and CDR2 YYEEEE. The CDR3 sequence is 14 residues long. The CDR3 protein is CASSLVGGRNEQFF.